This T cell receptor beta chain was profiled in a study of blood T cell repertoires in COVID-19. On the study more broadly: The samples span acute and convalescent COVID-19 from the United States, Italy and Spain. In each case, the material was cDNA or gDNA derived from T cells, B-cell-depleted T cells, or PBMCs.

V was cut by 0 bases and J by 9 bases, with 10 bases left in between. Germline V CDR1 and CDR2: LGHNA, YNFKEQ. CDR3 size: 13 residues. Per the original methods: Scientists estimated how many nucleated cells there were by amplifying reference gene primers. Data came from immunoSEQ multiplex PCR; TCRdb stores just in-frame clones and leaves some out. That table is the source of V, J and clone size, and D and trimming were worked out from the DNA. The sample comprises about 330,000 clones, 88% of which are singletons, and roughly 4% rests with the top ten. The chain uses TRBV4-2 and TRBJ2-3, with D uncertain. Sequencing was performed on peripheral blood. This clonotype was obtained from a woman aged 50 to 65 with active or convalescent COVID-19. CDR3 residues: CASSQDPSSTQYF. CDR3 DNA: TGTGCCAGCAGCCAAGATCCCTCCTCGACGCAGTATTTT.